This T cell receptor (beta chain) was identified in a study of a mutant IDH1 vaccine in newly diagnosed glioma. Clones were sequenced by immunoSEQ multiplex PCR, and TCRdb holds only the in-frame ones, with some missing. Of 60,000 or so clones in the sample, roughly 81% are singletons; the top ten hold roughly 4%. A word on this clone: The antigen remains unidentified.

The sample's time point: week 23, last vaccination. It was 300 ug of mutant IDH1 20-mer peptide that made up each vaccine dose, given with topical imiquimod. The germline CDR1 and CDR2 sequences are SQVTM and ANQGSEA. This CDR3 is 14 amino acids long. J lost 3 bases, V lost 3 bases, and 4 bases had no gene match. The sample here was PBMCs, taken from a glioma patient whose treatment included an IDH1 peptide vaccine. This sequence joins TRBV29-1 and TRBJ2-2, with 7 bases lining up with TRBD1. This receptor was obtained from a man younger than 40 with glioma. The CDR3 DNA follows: TGCAGCGTTGATGGGACAGCGGACACCGGGGAGCTGTTTTTT. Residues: CSVDGTADTGELFF.